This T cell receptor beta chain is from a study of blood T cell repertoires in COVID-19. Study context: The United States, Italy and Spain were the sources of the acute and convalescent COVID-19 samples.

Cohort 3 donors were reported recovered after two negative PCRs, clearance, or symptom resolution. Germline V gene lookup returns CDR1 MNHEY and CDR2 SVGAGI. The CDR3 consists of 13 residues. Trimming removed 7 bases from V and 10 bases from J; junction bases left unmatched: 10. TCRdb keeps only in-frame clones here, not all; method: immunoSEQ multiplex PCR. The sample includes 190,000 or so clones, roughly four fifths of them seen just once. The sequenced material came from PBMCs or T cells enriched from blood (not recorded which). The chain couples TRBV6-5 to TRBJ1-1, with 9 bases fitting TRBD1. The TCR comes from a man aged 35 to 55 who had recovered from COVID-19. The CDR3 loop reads CASIPLQGAVAFF. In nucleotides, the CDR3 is TGTGCCAGCATTCCCTTACAGGGGGCGGTAGCTTTCTTT.